This is a list of T cell receptor beta chains from one sample in a study of T cells after yellow fever vaccination. TCRdb re-called the 5' RACE reads through MiXCR, storing one row per CDR3 protein. Of roughly 140,000 distinct CDR3 sequences detected, 7.7% appear once; the ten largest clones hold under 0.95%. The material sequenced was CD4+ T cells sorted from PBMCs, taken 5 days after the yellow fever booster vaccination. These receptors came from a young man who received the YFV17D yellow fever vaccine. The CDR3 runs from the conserved cysteine through the conserved F or W. A D gene is named only where the DNA matches it firmly. Size is omitted from some rows. Given values are once, few, many or a class for expanded clones.

J: TRBJ2-5
size: many
D: -
V: TRBV9
CDR3: CASSVATYGETQYF
DNA: TGTGCCAGCAGCGTAGCCACCTACGGGGAGACCCAGTACTTC

J: TRBJ1-1
size: many
D: -
V: TRBV4-3
CDR3: CASSQDSAFMEKAFF
DNA: TGCGCCAGCAGCCAAGATTCGGCTTTTATGGAGAAAGCTTTCTTT

J: TRBJ2-7
size: many
D: TRBD2
V: TRBV7-8
CDR3: CASSTSSGRARNEQYF
DNA: TGTGCCAGCAGCACAAGTAGCGGGAGGGCGCGGAACGAGCAGTACTTC

J: TRBJ2-5
size: many
D: -
V: TRBV2
CDR3: CASNLEGETQYF
DNA: TGTGCCAGCAATTTAGAGGGGGAGACCCAGTACTTC

J: TRBJ2-7
size: -
D: -
V: TRBV10-3
CDR3: CASRRDPEVLEQYF
DNA: TGTGCCTCCCGCCGGGACCCAGAGGTACTCGAGCAGTACTTC

J: TRBJ2-7
size: many
D: -
V: TRBV20-1
CDR3: CSALGAVRYEQYF
DNA: TGCAGTGCTCTCGGGGCAGTCAGATACGAGCAGTACTTC

J: TRBJ2-2
size: many
D: -
V: TRBV14
CDR3: CASSQQKNTGELFF
DNA: TGTGCCAGCAGCCAACAGAAGAACACCGGGGAGCTGTTTTTT

J: TRBJ2-5
size: many
D: -
V: TRBV20-1
CDR3: CSATQFQETQYF
DNA: TGCAGTGCTACCCAGTTCCAAGAGACCCAGTACTTC

J: TRBJ2-5
size: few
D: -
V: TRBV5-6
CDR3: CASSLGIRSAWGETQYF
DNA: TGTGCCAGCAGCTTGGGGATCAGGTCGGCCTGGGGGGAGACCCAGTACTTC

J: TRBJ2-1
size: -
D: -
V: TRBV25-1
CDR3: CASSESGYYDNEQFF
DNA: TGTGCCAGCAGTGAATCCGGATACTATGACAATGAGCAGTTCTTC

J: TRBJ2-6
size: many
D: -
V: TRBV11-2
CDR3: CASSSSSGANVLTF
DNA: TGTGCCAGCAGCTCTTCCTCTGGGGCCAACGTCCTGACTTTC

J: TRBJ2-7
size: many
D: TRBD2
V: TRBV18
CDR3: CASSQGGQSNPRFYEQYF
DNA: TGTGCCAGCTCCCAGGGAGGGCAGTCAAACCCCCGTTTCTACGAGCAGTACTTC

J: TRBJ2-1
size: many
D: -
V: TRBV7-6
CDR3: CASSLPGDDEQFF
DNA: TGTGCCAGCAGCTTACCCGGGGACGATGAGCAGTTCTTC

J: TRBJ2-6
size: many
D: -
V: TRBV12-3/TRBV12-4
CDR3: CASSPTSSGANVLTF
DNA: TGTGCCAGCAGTCCCACGTCCTCTGGGGCCAACGTCCTGACTTTC

J: TRBJ2-3
size: many
D: -
V: TRBV12-5
CDR3: CASGLEGGDTQYF
DNA: TGTGCTAGTGGTTTGGAGGGCGGAGATACGCAGTATTTT

J: TRBJ2-5
size: many
D: -
V: TRBV4-3
CDR3: CASSQDLTAQQETQYF
DNA: TGCGCCAGCAGCCAAGATTTGACAGCACAGCAAGAGACCCAGTACTTC

J: TRBJ1-5
size: many
D: -
V: TRBV29-1
CDR3: CSVAGQQNQPQHF
DNA: TGCAGCGTGGCAGGACAGCAGAATCAGCCCCAGCATTTT

J: TRBJ2-7
size: many
D: -
V: TRBV7-2
CDR3: CASSFPVWGAEQYF
DNA: TGTGCCAGCAGCTTCCCCGTGTGGGGCGCCGAGCAGTACTTC

J: TRBJ2-1
size: many
D: -
V: TRBV12-3/TRBV12-4
CDR3: CASKLGDTYNEQFF
DNA: TGTGCCAGCAAACTCGGAGATACCTACAATGAGCAGTTCTTC

J: TRBJ2-1
size: many
D: -
V: TRBV6-1
CDR3: CASRARETYNEQFF
DNA: TGTGCCAGCAGGGCCAGGGAAACCTACAATGAGCAGTTCTTC

J: TRBJ2-2
size: many
D: TRBD2
V: TRBV6-1
CDR3: CASIGGVNTGELFF
DNA: TGTGCCAGCATTGGGGGGGTGAACACCGGGGAGCTGTTTTTT

J: TRBJ2-7
size: many
D: TRBD2
V: TRBV5-1
CDR3: CASSFSGRYEQYF
DNA: TGCGCCAGCAGCTTTAGCGGGAGATACGAGCAGTACTTC

J: TRBJ1-1
size: few
D: -
V: TRBV12-3/TRBV12-4
CDR3: CASSLASARVTKAFF
DNA: TGTGCCAGCAGTTTAGCGTCGGCCAGGGTTACCAAAGCTTTCTTT

J: TRBJ2-1
size: many
D: -
V: TRBV19
CDR3: CASMGGGSYNEQFF
DNA: TGTGCCAGTATGGGAGGGGGCAGCTACAATGAGCAGTTCTTC

J: TRBJ2-2
size: many
D: -
V: TRBV29-1
CDR3: CSVRALRGGGGELFF
DNA: TGCAGCGTCCGGGCCCTGCGGGGCGGCGGCGGGGAGCTGTTTTTT

J: TRBJ2-1
size: many
D: TRBD2
V: TRBV19
CDR3: CASSGRDYFYEQFF
DNA: TGTGCCAGTAGCGGACGGGACTATTTTTATGAGCAGTTCTTC

J: TRBJ2-3
size: many
D: -
V: TRBV12-3/TRBV12-4
CDR3: CASRVVGTDTQYF
DNA: TGTGCCAGCAGAGTTGTTGGCACAGATACGCAGTATTTT

J: TRBJ2-1
size: many
D: TRBD2
V: TRBV6-5
CDR3: CASSYGLGRQFF
DNA: TGTGCCAGCAGTTACGGACTAGGACGGCAGTTCTTC

J: TRBJ2-3
size: many
D: -
V: TRBV29-1
CDR3: CSVFRVGDTQYF
DNA: TGCAGCGTTTTCAGGGTGGGAGATACGCAGTATTTT

J: TRBJ2-3
size: -
D: -
V: TRBV7-2
CDR3: CASSLAPSTDTQYF
DNA: TGTGCCAGCAGCTTAGCGCCGAGCACAGATACGCAGTATTTT

J: TRBJ2-1
size: many
D: -
V: TRBV7-2
CDR3: CASSSRRFGSEQFF
DNA: TGTGCCAGCAGCTCGAGACGTTTCGGGAGTGAGCAGTTCTTC

J: TRBJ2-1
size: many
D: -
V: TRBV5-6
CDR3: CASSLRWGDEQFF
DNA: TGTGCCAGCAGCTTACGATGGGGCGATGAGCAGTTCTTC

J: TRBJ2-7
size: few
D: TRBD2
V: TRBV19
CDR3: CASSIKGEAGLRSYEQYF
DNA: TGTGCCAGTAGTATAAAAGGGGAAGCGGGACTGCGATCCTACGAGCAGTACTTC

J: TRBJ2-2
size: many
D: TRBD2
V: TRBV27
CDR3: CASSYGLAGYYPGELFF
DNA: TGTGCCAGCAGTTACGGACTAGCGGGCTACTATCCCGGGGAGCTGTTTTTT

J: TRBJ1-4
size: once
D: -
V: TRBV5-6
CDR3: CASSFLGPNEKLFF
DNA: TGTGCCAGCAGCTTTTTAGGACCTAATGAAAAACTGTTTTTT

J: TRBJ2-2
size: many
D: -
V: TRBV20-1
CDR3: CSARDPSHGELFF
DNA: TGCAGTGCTCGGGACCCTAGTCACGGGGAGCTGTTTTTT

J: TRBJ2-1
size: few
D: TRBD2
V: TRBV12-3/TRBV12-4
CDR3: CASRISGTSGSSYNEQFF
DNA: TGTGCCAGCAGAATATCCGGGACTAGCGGGAGCTCCTACAATGAGCAGTTCTTC

J: TRBJ2-7
size: many
D: -
V: TRBV5-4
CDR3: CASSLYGHRSSYEQYF
DNA: TGTGCCAGCAGCTTGTACGGACATAGGAGCTCCTACGAGCAGTACTTC

J: TRBJ2-2
size: many
D: -
V: TRBV3-1
CDR3: CASSQDEGVQVTGELFF
DNA: TGTGCCAGCAGCCAAGATGAGGGGGTACAGGTCACCGGGGAGCTGTTTTTT

J: TRBJ2-3
size: many
D: -
V: TRBV28
CDR3: CASSPGSLKADTQYF
DNA: TGTGCCAGCAGCCCTGGGTCCCTAAAGGCAGATACGCAGTATTTT

J: TRBJ2-3
size: few
D: -
V: TRBV29-1
CDR3: CSVDQGGTDTQYF
DNA: TGCAGCGTTGATCAAGGGGGCACAGATACGCAGTATTTT

J: TRBJ2-7
size: many
D: -
V: TRBV5-4
CDR3: CASSLRDRREQYF
DNA: TGTGCCAGCAGCTTGCGGGATCGGCGTGAGCAGTACTTC

J: TRBJ2-2
size: many
D: TRBD1
V: TRBV7-9
CDR3: CASSFSGTGHTGELFF
DNA: TGTGCCAGCAGCTTCTCCGGGACAGGGCATACCGGGGAGCTGTTTTTT

J: TRBJ2-5
size: many
D: TRBD2
V: TRBV7-2
CDR3: CASSLAFSSGRASQTQYF
DNA: TGTGCCAGCAGCTTAGCGTTCTCTAGCGGGAGGGCCAGTCAGACCCAGTACTTC

J: TRBJ2-5
size: many
D: -
V: TRBV5-1
CDR3: CASSLVRDRETQYF
DNA: TGCGCCAGCAGCTTGGTGAGGGATCGGGAGACCCAGTACTTC

J: TRBJ2-3
size: many
D: -
V: TRBV29-1
CDR3: CSVEGVRGTDTQYF
DNA: TGCAGCGTTGAGGGGGTTAGGGGCACAGATACGCAGTATTTT

J: TRBJ1-5
size: many
D: -
V: TRBV6-5
CDR3: CASSLWSNQPQHF
DNA: TGTGCCAGCAGCCTCTGGAGCAATCAGCCCCAGCATTTT

J: TRBJ2-3
size: many
D: -
V: TRBV7-9
CDR3: CASSLRGDSTDTQYF
DNA: TGTGCCAGCAGCTTAAGAGGGGATAGCACAGATACGCAGTATTTT

J: TRBJ2-7
size: many
D: -
V: TRBV12-3/TRBV12-4
CDR3: CASSGHNLREQYF
DNA: TGTGCCAGCAGTGGACATAACCTGAGAGAGCAGTACTTC

J: TRBJ2-3
size: many
D: TRBD1
V: TRBV20-1
CDR3: CSAGGTGGADTQYF
DNA: TGCAGTGCTGGTGGGACAGGGGGAGCGGATACGCAGTATTTT

J: TRBJ2-6
size: -
D: -
V: TRBV6-2/TRBV6-3
CDR3: CASSHFNRQARPGGANVLTF
DNA: TGTGCCAGCAGCCACTTCAACCGACAGGCACGCCCGGGGGGGGCCAACGTCCTGACTTTC

J: TRBJ2-7
size: many
D: -
V: TRBV20-1
CDR3: CSARDPRAGTYEQYF
DNA: TGCAGTGCTAGAGATCCTAGGGCAGGAACCTACGAGCAGTACTTC

J: TRBJ2-5
size: many
D: -
V: TRBV7-7
CDR3: CASSPGLVPGTQYF
DNA: TGTGCCAGCAGCCCGGGACTCGTGCCGGGGACCCAGTACTTC

J: TRBJ2-6
size: many
D: TRBD1
V: TRBV5-1
CDR3: CASSPGQGIANVLTF
DNA: TGCGCCAGCAGCCCCGGACAGGGGATAGCCAACGTCCTGACTTTC

J: TRBJ2-3
size: many
D: -
V: TRBV4-3
CDR3: CASSQDKRDTQYF
DNA: TGCGCCAGCAGCCAAGATAAGCGAGATACGCAGTATTTT